The sequence of this T cell receptor (beta chain) was determined in a study of chemoradiotherapy in HPV16-positive cancers. Study summary: Functional T-cell assays on a couple of HPV16-positive patients' cells defined candidate HPV-specific clones and common TCR motifs. Study-level results: HPV-responsive T-cell expansion during chemoradiotherapy was linked to improved recurrence-free survival in HPV16-positive patients. Non-HPV-specific T cells did not expand in tumors during treatment, whereas candidate HPV-specific clones and E7-related motifs did.

Profiled with immunoSEQ multiplex PCR; TCRdb holds only in-frame clones, not every one. The profile shows about 53,000 clones, around 90% of them singletons. Repertoires were sampled repeatedly during chemoradiotherapy. Remarks on this clone: The target antigen is unknown.

V lost 3 bases to trimming and J lost 0 bases, with 18 bases between them. The CDR3 is 17 residues long. Germline assignment: CDR1 ENHRY and CDR2 SYGVKD. This specimen was blood, taken from a patient who underwent chemoradiotherapy. The chain carries TRBV10-3 and TRBJ2-7, with D perhaps given as TRBD1 or TRBD2 (6 bases each). This TCR was recovered from a human donor with HPV-associated anogenital cancer. The CDR3 DNA follows: TGTGCCATCAGTGAAGGAGGGGGACCCCCTCCCTCCTACGAGCAGTACTTC. Amino acids: CAISEGGGPPPSYEQYF.